This TCR beta chain stems from a study of T cell responses to AZD1222 COVID-19 vaccine. Study-level background: Investigators merged groups given second doses at roughly 4 or roughly 12 weeks. Study conclusions and caveats: At baseline, seropositivity was found in only five or six AZD1222 recipients. Clonal diversity may have been underestimated, and the donors were mostly white British, with more females than males.

The table came from immunoSEQ multiplex PCR; TCRdb's copy has only in-frame clones and leaves some out. The table lists about 84,000 clones, about 90% of them singletons. In the case of this clone: Antigen specificity is unknown.

Germline lookup yields CDR1 SGHVS and CDR2 FNYEAQ. V was clipped by 1 base and J by 7 bases, with 10 bases between them. This CDR3 has 14 amino acids. The sequencing here drew on peripheral blood, taken on day 0 of AZD1222 vaccination. This chain joins TRBV7-6 and TRBJ2-2, with no clear D. The TCR originated in an adult in good health. The DNA for the CDR3 is TGTGCCAGCAGCTTAGGGATGGAGATCGGGGAGCTGTTTTTT. Its translation: CASSLGMEIGELFF.